This TCR beta chain came from a study of T cell changes during pregnancy in multiple sclerosis. The V segment lost 4 bases and the J segment 1 base; nucleotides outside the gene matches: 6. The CDR3 has 15 residues. The germline CDR1 and CDR2 sequences are SGHNT and YYREEE (reference sequence). This clone was seen just once. Clones were sequenced by immunoSEQ multiplex PCR, and TCRdb holds only the in-frame ones, with some missing. The sample holds more than 30,000 clones, approximately 91% seen once. Sequencing was performed on CD8+ T cells from peripheral blood mononuclear cells, taken in the second trimester of pregnancy. V is TRBV5-4 and J is TRBJ2-3; TRBD2 aligns across 7 bases. This clonotype was obtained from a female donor with multiple sclerosis, enrolled in a pregnancy study. This chain's CDR3 is CASSPTRGGTDTQYF. In nucleotides, the CDR3 is TGTGCCAGCAGCCCCACCCGGGGGGGCACAGATACGCAGTATTTT.